A selection of T cell receptor beta chains follows, all from one sample in a study of T cell responses to AZD1222 COVID-19 vaccine. The data were produced by immunoSEQ multiplex PCR, yet TCRdb's version contains in-frame clones alone and is incomplete. The sample lists fewer than 200,000 clones, roughly nine tenths occurring once. The starting material was peripheral blood, obtained on day 0 of AZD1222 vaccination. The origin of the receptors is an adult in good health. Both conserved end residues are part of each CDR3. D genes are given only for firm matches. A row's size may be missing; if present it is once, few, many or a size class.

D	J	size	V	DNA	CDR3
.	TRBJ2-7	.	TRBV19	TGTGCCAGTAGTATAGAATACACGGCCTCCTACGAGCAGTACTTC	CASSIEYTASYEQYF
.	TRBJ2-5	.	TRBV5-1	TGCGCCAGCAGCGAAGAACAAGAGACCCAGTACTTC	CASSEEQETQYF
.	TRBJ2-1	.	TRBV5-4	TGTGCCAGCAGCTCGGGTTATGAGCAGTTCTTC	CASSSGYEQFF
TRBD2	TRBJ2-3	.	TRBV4-1	TGCGCCAGCAGCCAAACCCCGGGACTAGCGCGAAGCACAGATACGCAGTATTTT	CASSQTPGLARSTDTQYF
.	TRBJ1-4	.	TRBV28	TGTGCCAGCAGCCGTACAGTAGCAACTAATGAAAAACTGTTTTTT	CASSRTVATNEKLFF
TRBD1	TRBJ2-7	.	TRBV11-2	TGTGCCAGCAGCTTATACGGGCAGGGGGCCTACGAGCAGTACTTC	CASSLYGQGAYEQYF
TRBD2	TRBJ2-7	.	TRBV9	TGTGCCAGCAGCGTAGGGGTGCGGGAGGGCGGAAAGTACTTC	CASSVGVREGGKYF
.	TRBJ1-5	.	TRBV27	TGTGCCAGCAGTTTCCCAAATCAGCCCCAGCATTTT	CASSFPNQPQHF
.	TRBJ1-2	.	TRBV11-2	TGTGCCAGCAGCTCACCCGCAGGGCTCGCTGGCTACACCTTC	CASSSPAGLAGYTF
TRBD1	TRBJ2-1	few	TRBV5-1	TGCGCCAGCAGCTTCCCCAGGGGGAATGAGCAGTTCTTC	CASSFPRGNEQFF
TRBD1	TRBJ1-2	.	TRBV29-1	TGCAGCGCCCTGACAGGGGGCTCCTATGGCTACACCTTC	CSALTGGSYGYTF
.	TRBJ1-2	.	TRBV9	TGTGCCAGCAGGGGACTAAGAAACTATGGCTACACCTTC	CASRGLRNYGYTF
TRBD1	TRBJ2-2	.	TRBV3-1/TRBV3-2	TGTGCCAGCAGCCGACAGGGGGGCACCGGGGAGCTGTTTTTT	CASSRQGGTGELFF
.	TRBJ2-1	.	TRBV19	TGTGCCAGTAGTATAAGGGGCAGTCCCTCCTACAATGAGCAGTTCTTC	CASSIRGSPSYNEQFF
TRBD2	TRBJ2-3	.	TRBV7-2	TGTGCCAGCAGCTTCGGGGTAGCGGGCAGCACAGATACGCAGTATTTT	CASSFGVAGSTDTQYF
TRBD1	TRBJ1-1	.	TRBV5-4	TGTGCCAGCAGCATGACAGGGGGCGAGGGAGCTTTCTTT	CASSMTGGEGAFF
.	TRBJ2-2	.	TRBV7-2	TGTGCCAGCAGCTTAAGGCAGACGAACACCGGGGAGCTGTTTTTT	CASSLRQTNTGELFF
TRBD2	TRBJ2-3	.	TRBV7-8	TGTGCCAGCAGCCCAAAGGGACTAGCCTTCACAGATACGCAGTATTTT	CASSPKGLAFTDTQYF
.	TRBJ2-3	.	TRBV5-1	TGCGCCAGCAGCGGGGACCCGAGCACAGATACGCAGTATTTT	CASSGDPSTDTQYF
.	TRBJ1-1	once	TRBV5-8	TGTGCCGAACGGGGGGGTAGAGGCACTGAAGCTTTCTTT	CAERGGRGTEAFF
.	TRBJ2-7	.	TRBV3-1/TRBV3-2	TGTGCCAGCAGCCCTACCGGGGACGCCTACGAGCAGTACTTC	CASSPTGDAYEQYF
TRBD1	TRBJ1-5	.	TRBV9	TGTGCCAGCAGCGAATCCGGGACAGATAGCAATCAGCCCCAGCATTTT	CASSESGTDSNQPQHF
.	TRBJ1-1	.	TRBV4-1	TGCGCCAGCAGCCACAGGGACCCGAACACTGAAGCTTTCTTT	CASSHRDPNTEAFF
TRBD2	TRBJ2-1	.	TRBV3-1/TRBV3-2	TGTGCCAGCAGCGACAACGGCCGGGGGGGCAAGAATGAGCAGTTCTTC	CASSDNGRGGKNEQFF
.	TRBJ2-7	.	TRBV28	TGTGCCAGCTTTGCCAGGGGAAGCTCCTACGAGCAGTACTTC	CASFARGSSYEQYF
.	TRBJ1-5	.	TRBV28	TGTGCCAGCAGTTTATGGGTGGGTAGCAATCAGCCCCAGCATTTT	CASSLWVGSNQPQHF
.	TRBJ1-3	.	TRBV3-1/TRBV3-2	TGTGCCAGCAGCCCCCCGGGGCGCGGAAACACCATATATTTT	CASSPPGRGNTIYF
.	TRBJ1-4	.	TRBV11-2	TGTGCCAGCAGCTTAGATCGAACGGGGGCCGGCGAAAAACTGTTTTTT	CASSLDRTGAGEKLFF
.	TRBJ2-2	.	TRBV6-4	TGTGCCAGCAGTGACCAAGACACCGGGGAGCTGTTTTTT	CASSDQDTGELFF
TRBD2	TRBJ2-3	.	TRBV19	TGTGCCAGTAGTCCCGGGGGGGCCGGAACAGATACGCAGTATTTT	CASSPGGAGTDTQYF